This T cell receptor (beta chain) was captured by sequencing in a study of cytomegalovirus exposure and HLA in healthy donors (dated by TCRdb to about 2017). Describing the broader study: According to an earlier analysis of a few hundred of the donors, 150 million to 200 million T cells yielded 90 million to 130 million unique TCR beta sequences and around 280 Gb of sequence data. Approximately 300 gigabases of sequencing data and 70 million to 100 million unique TCR sequences made up an early release that covered about 640 HLA-typed donors. Among the roughly 400 genotyped donors, around 79% belonged to the genetic ancestry cluster associated with self-reported Caucasian donors. The study aimed to test whether signatures of past pathogen exposure could be identified by cataloging public T cell receptors. The T cell repertoires of 550 to 850 subjects were profiled by immunosequencing and related to cytomegalovirus serostatus. Along with the roughly 670-subject first cohort, a separate validation cohort of 120 different subjects was used. To predict cytomegalovirus infection status, the study combined high-throughput TCR immunosequencing, statistical association of individual TCRs with disease status, and machine learning. To study patterns of TCR occurrence, a later analysis re-analyzed previously published TCR beta repertoires from 650 to 750 donors and added high-resolution HLA genotyping. Rather than using new phenotypic data, the later analysis identified candidate immune exposures from TCR beta sequences and from how often those sequences occurred across donors. In an earlier analysis of 500 to 650 of the donors, high-throughput TCR beta sequencing was used to judge whether each TCR beta V gene segment behaved as functional or pseudogenic. Donor age, sex, ethnicity and CMV serostatus were compiled alongside the repertoire data. In a later genetic analysis, genome-wide SNP genotypes for 398 of the 666 donors were used, and that subset was treated as a discovery cohort. All discovery cohort repertoires had been generated on a single sequencing platform. HLA typing covered class I and class II loci at four-digit resolution. The number of donors typed differed by locus, with 629-630 for A, B, C, DRB1 and DQB1, more than 500 for DQA1, about 610 for DPA1, and some 440 for DPB1. Four to six DR-DQ haplotypes were handled as single units for association and clustering, since linkage in the cohort was strong. Across roughly 420 genotyped donors of the cohort, an average of approximately 200,000 unique TCR beta nucleotide sequences per donor were sequenced, and approximately 17% of those sequences were non-productive.

Overall study results and their limits: Cytomegalovirus status was reported to be diagnosed by the classifier with high specificity and sensitivity in both the original and validation cohorts. A further reported finding was that TCR beta sequences accurately predicted the HLA-A and HLA-B alleles for most subjects in the first cohort. In this cohort, only TCR beta chains were sequenced, and detectable features were limited by the absence of alpha or paired-chain data. Because some donors lacked HLA typing at each locus, the association tests relied only on the typed subset. Immune exposure information for the cohort was limited to CMV serostatus. An association between a missense DCLRE1C variant and V-gene and J-gene trimming of TCR beta chains was found in a later genetic analysis and replicated in an independent cohort. A later genetic analysis reported fewer N-insertions in productive TCRs among donors in an Asian-associated ancestry cluster than the approximately 670-donor mean. In a later analysis, some 17,000 TCR beta sequences were associated with specific HLA alleles at a false discovery rate of 0.05. Because counts were too low, more than 15 rarely observed V segments, including chromosome 9 orphons, were left out of the earlier analysis of several hundred of the donors. A cluster of highly shared sequence variants was judged likely to be a technical artifact of the sequencing pipeline. While some public TCRs were present in many individuals, most TCR sequences turned up only very rarely across donors. According to the authors, the approach could potentially be generalized to other disease states and immunological phenotypes. Some IMGT-functional V segments, including TRBV6-2 and TRBV6-3, could not be distinguished by the 87-base-pair reads and were therefore excluded. A later analysis found that most CMV-associated TCR beta chains appeared HLA-restricted, with HLA associations seemingly driven largely by CMV exposure. In vitro tests confirmed that a few of the cytomegalovirus-associated TCR beta chains recognize cytomegalovirus antigens. A later analysis reported that several top co-occurrence clusters appeared linked to parvovirus B19, influenza, CMV and Epstein-Barr virus. Assigning TCR associations to individual alleles was difficult when HLA alleles, especially DR and DQ, strongly co-occurred. In a later analysis, the rate of TCR association differed among HLA loci, with DRB1 alleles having the most associated TCRs and HLA-C alleles having the fewest. Sequencing depth was assumed to be roughly uniform across donors in the presence/absence analyses, though that assumption may not hold. An earlier analysis of 587 of the donors showed that most TCR beta V segments appeared in productive rearrangements either about 90% or about 30% of the time, which broadly matched IMGT annotations. In the study, roughly 160 TCR beta chains were listed as associated with cytomegalovirus. In a later analysis, HLA-associated TCR beta chains were found to be more clonally expanded and to have lower generation probabilities than equally common non-associated chains. Linkage disequilibrium might explain the correlated functional status among segregating V segments, but an unknown experimental factor could not be excluded.

The CDR3 runs 12 amino acids, cysteine and phenylalanine included. CDR3 DNA only is kept here, 36 bases in frame from base 1. CDR1 and CDR2 are drawn from the germline V gene: MNHEY, SVGAGI. Deletion took 7 bases off V and 2 bases off J, with a span of 6 bases between the germline ends. The method was the immunoSEQ multiplex PCR assay. For the multiplex PCR, a mixture combining 60 forward primers for TCR Vbeta segments and 13 reverse primers for TCR Jbeta segments was used. Amplification of the CDR3 region of rearranged TCR beta genes was performed with a multiplex PCR assay on genomic DNA. On the Illumina HiSeq System, the amplified TCR beta libraries were sequenced as 87-base-pair reads. As for the authors' bioinformatics: A later analysis tallied about 77 million unique TCR beta chains across the 700 or so repertoires, and around 9.9 million of those chains were shared by two or more donors. To remove PCR and sequencing errors, raw reads were error-corrected and collapsed into unique sequences using a nearest-neighbor algorithm that merged closely related sequences. CDR3 sequences were aligned to IMGT reference sequences to assign V, D and J gene segments. For a sequence to be retained, a match of at least six nucleotides was required to both a V gene segment and a J gene segment. Rearrangements were classified as productive when the CDR3 lacked stop codons and remained in frame with V and J, and all other rearrangements were classified as non-productive. Following IMGT convention, CDR3 was defined as the stretch from the second conserved V-encoded cysteine to the conserved J-encoded phenylalanine. Sequences without an unambiguous match to a single V gene segment were excluded from the earlier analysis of a few hundred of the donors. In an earlier analysis of 587 of the donors, V segments were called functional above 56.7% productive rearrangements and were called segregating when the between-donor standard deviation exceeded 5%. A statistical classification framework was developed to diagnose cytomegalovirus status using the catalog of TCR beta chain sequences. V and J gene assignment, in a later analysis, came from comparing TCR nucleotide sequences with IMGT/GENE-DB human TR gene sequences. In a later analysis, CDR3 sequences and most-parsimonious VDJ recombination scenarios were assigned using the TCRdist pipeline. In a later analysis, every TCR beta chain was defined by the combination of its CDR3 amino acid sequence and its V-gene family, and reads without a unique V-gene family were dropped. In a later analysis, 450 to 600 highly shared, low-generation-probability nucleotide sequences were removed to address suspected cross-contamination and a sequencing artifact. In a later analysis, a clonal expansion index for each public chain was calculated from normalized within-repertoire ranks of inferred template counts. Generation probabilities in a later analysis came from a VDJ recombination model fitted to out-of-frame rearrangements, and those results were checked against IGoR. In a later analysis, TCR-TCR, TCR-HLA and TCR-CMV co-occurrence was scored with hypergeometric tests, and a repertoire-size bias correction was applied to TCR pairs. A later analysis estimated false discovery rates by permuting HLA or CMV assignments 20 times. A later analysis grouped co-occurring TCRs with DBSCAN, adding TCRdist sequence similarity when clustering within HLA-allele-positive subsets. Repertoires with fewer than 30,000 or more than 120,000 public chains, plus five repertoires with anomalous nucleotide sharing, were excluded from co-occurrence clustering. Here the immuneACCESS table is served through TCRdb, limited to in-frame sequences with V and J called. Missing clones are a known gap in these copies; in checked studies unresolved V genes cover under half, and the rest lacks a known reason. The V and J calls and the clone size are those of that table, but D and trimming were determined from the DNA. The sample contains 150,000 to 160,000 clones, less than 85% of them found a single time. Under 7.5% of the sample belongs to the ten largest clones.

This clone was counted a few times. No antigen is known for it. It has no much larger one-base neighbor in the sample; base qualities were not kept. The cohort consisted of 600 to 700 healthy bone marrow donors. At the time of sampling, all cohort members were nominally healthy, though unrecorded immune exposures were likely present. The donor was CMV seropositive and belonged to the group of over 250 seropositive cohort members. A peripheral blood sample was provided by each donor, and peripheral blood mononuclear cells were used for TCR beta sequencing. The Qiagen DNeasy Blood Extraction Kit was used to extract genomic DNA from the blood cell samples.

Material for sequencing was PBMCs. The rearrangement joined TRBV6-5 to TRBJ1-5; the D gene cannot be named for sure. This TCR was sampled from a woman in her 50s in good health and CMV-seropositive. The sequence in DNA is TGTGCCAGCACTACAGGCAATCAGCCCCAGCATTTT. Translation gives CASTTGNQPQHF.